Listed below are T cell receptor beta chains from one sample, sequenced in a study of blood T cell repertoires in COVID-19. Method: immunoSEQ multiplex PCR; TCRdb's copy keeps in-frame clones and lacks some. This sample yields a few hundred thousand clones, of which approximately 85% are seen a single time; 5.1% belongs to the top ten. What was sequenced was peripheral blood. The receptors stem from a man aged 50 to 60 with active or convalescent COVID-19. Both conserved end residues are part of each CDR3. A D gene is named only where the DNA matches it firmly. The size field is filled for only some rows; it gives once, few, many or a size class.

TRBV5-1	.	TRBJ2-7	TRBD1	CASSLQPLRQGGTYEQYF	TGCGCCAGCAGCTTACAACCCCTTCGACAGGGTGGGACCTACGAGCAGTACTTC
TRBV19	.	TRBJ2-7	.	CASSIGRSSYEQYF	TGTGCCAGTAGTATTGGAAGGAGCTCCTACGAGCAGTACTTC
TRBV4-2	.	TRBJ1-1	.	CASRREITGNTEAFF	TGTGCCAGCAGAAGAGAGATTACAGGGAACACTGAAGCTTTCTTT
TRBV12-3/TRBV12-4	.	TRBJ2-3	.	CASSFSVRDTQYF	TGTGCCAGCAGTTTTTCGGTTAGAGATACGCAGTATTTT
TRBV5-1	.	TRBJ1-6	TRBD1	CASSLESQGASPLHF	TGCGCCAGCAGCTTGGAATCACAGGGGGCTTCACCCCTCCACTTT
TRBV12-3/TRBV12-4	.	TRBJ1-2	.	CASGSGANYGYTF	TGTGCCAGCGGTTCTGGAGCTAACTATGGCTACACCTTC
TRBV6-2/TRBV6-3	.	TRBJ1-1	TRBD1	CASSYSDRGVTEAFF	TGTGCCAGCAGTTACTCTGACAGGGGAGTTACTGAAGCTTTCTTT
TRBV6-5	.	TRBJ2-7	TRBD1	CASQGAGMNEQYF	TGTGCCAGTCAGGGGGCAGGGATGAACGAGCAGTACTTC
TRBV7-2	few	TRBJ2-1	TRBD2	CASSPPGLAGVGQFF	TGTGCCAGCAGCCCCCCTGGACTAGCGGGAGTAGGGCAGTTCTTC
TRBV13	.	TRBJ2-7	TRBD2	CASSSRTSGGNYEQYF	TGTGCCAGCAGCTCCCGGACTAGCGGGGGTAACTACGAGCAGTACTTC
TRBV5-1	once	TRBJ2-3	TRBD2	CASSLASGRADTQYF	TGCGCCAGCAGCTTGGCTAGCGGGAGGGCAGATACGCAGTATTTT
TRBV18	.	TRBJ2-3	.	CASSPQGGLSTDTQYF	TGTGCCAGCTCACCCCAGGGGGGACTGAGCACAGATACGCAGTATTTT
TRBV24-1	.	TRBJ1-5	TRBD1	CATSDAGTGGGLAQPQHF	TGTGCCACCAGTGACGCCGGGACAGGGGGCGGGCTGGCTCAGCCCCAGCATTTT
TRBV5-1	.	TRBJ2-5	TRBD1	CASSPGAGTGVETQYF	TGCGCCAGCAGCCCCGGAGCCGGGACAGGGGTTGAGACCCAGTACTTC
TRBV4-1	.	TRBJ2-7	TRBD2	CASSQLQGSSGRINEQYF	TGCGCCAGCAGCCAACTACAGGGAAGTAGCGGGAGGATCAACGAGCAGTACTTC
TRBV5-6	once	TRBJ2-5	.	CASSQGTEETQYF	TGTGCCAGCAGCCAGGGAACAGAAGAGACCCAGTACTTC
TRBV28	few	TRBJ2-1	TRBD2	CASRGTSGITIEQFF	TGTGCCAGCAGGGGGACTAGCGGTATTACAATTGAGCAGTTCTTC
TRBV5-6	.	TRBJ1-2	TRBD1	CASSWTGNTGYTF	TGTGCCAGCAGCTGGACAGGGAACACTGGCTACACCTTC
TRBV19	few	TRBJ1-5	TRBD1	CASKFTGQGYQPQHF	TGTGCCAGTAAATTCACGGGACAGGGTTATCAGCCCCAGCATTTT
TRBV19	.	TRBJ2-1	TRBD2	CASRSSTSTNNEQFF	TGTGCCAGTAGATCCTCGACTAGCACAAACAATGAGCAGTTCTTC
TRBV7-3	once	TRBJ1-1	TRBD1	CASSLTGGRNTEAFF	TGTGCCAGCAGCTTGACAGGGGGCAGGAACACTGAAGCTTTCTTT
TRBV28	.	TRBJ1-2	TRBD1	CASRTGTVSNYGYTF	TGTGCCAGCAGGACCGGGACAGTTAGTAACTATGGCTACACCTTC
TRBV24-1	.	TRBJ2-2	.	CATRGLRDTGELFF	TGTGCCACCAGGGGGCTTAGGGACACCGGGGAGCTGTTTTTT
TRBV28	once	TRBJ1-1	.	CASKTGDTEAFF	TGTGCCAGCAAAACGGGGGACACTGAAGCTTTCTTT
TRBV19	few	TRBJ2-2	TRBD2	CATTRRESPGELFF	TGTGCCACCACTAGGCGGGAGTCCCCCGGGGAGCTGTTTTTT
TRBV19	.	TRBJ1-5	TRBD1	CASKRDREDSQPQHF	TGTGCCAGTAAGAGAGACAGGGAAGATAGTCAGCCCCAGCATTTT
TRBV18	.	TRBJ2-7	TRBD2	CASSPILAGSYEQYF	TGTGCCAGCTCACCGATTCTAGCGGGATCCTACGAGCAGTACTTC
TRBV19	.	TRBJ2-1	TRBD2	CASMSRGGANEQFF	TGTGCCAGTATGTCCCGGGGGGGGGCCAATGAGCAGTTCTTC
TRBV5-1	.	TRBJ2-7	.	CASRREQSAYEQYF	TGCGCCAGCAGACGAGAACAGTCCGCCTACGAGCAGTACTTC
TRBV7-9	many	TRBJ2-2	.	CASSPRRGGTGELFF	TGTGCCAGCAGCCCCCGGAGGGGCGGGACCGGGGAGCTGTTTTTT
TRBV7-8	.	TRBJ1-5	.	CASSLALNQPQHF	TGTGCCAGCAGCTTAGCCCTAAATCAGCCCCAGCATTTT
TRBV5-1	once	TRBJ2-3	TRBD2	CASSWLSLAGEADTQYF	TGCGCCAGCAGCTGGCTCTCCTTGGCGGGAGAGGCAGATACGCAGTATTTT
TRBV5-6	few	TRBJ2-6	.	CASEGYSGANVLTF	TGTGCCAGCGAGGGCTACTCTGGGGCCAACGTCCTGACTTTC
TRBV28	few	TRBJ1-4	.	CASSWGHKKEKLFF	TGTGCCAGCAGTTGGGGACACAAAAAGGAAAAACTGTTTTTT
TRBV9	.	TRBJ1-3	TRBD1	CASSPRTGESGNTIYF	TGTGCCAGCAGCCCCCGGACAGGGGAATCTGGAAACACCATATATTTT
TRBV24-1	.	TRBJ1-1	.	CATRRQANTEAFF	TGTGCCACCAGGCGACAGGCCAACACTGAAGCTTTCTTT
TRBV28	.	TRBJ2-7	.	CASRNTGTTSQYF	TGTGCCAGCAGGAATACAGGGACAACGTCGCAGTACTTC
TRBV11-2	.	TRBJ2-2	.	CASSLGVDRKTGELFF	TGTGCCAGCAGCTTAGGGGTGGACAGAAAGACCGGGGAGCTGTTTTTT
TRBV19	.	TRBJ1-4	.	CATQGQGNEKLFF	TGTGCCACCCAGGGGCAAGGAAATGAAAAACTGTTTTTT
TRBV6-2/TRBV6-3	.	TRBJ1-2	TRBD1	CASSTGQGLLSGYTF	TGTGCCAGCAGTACCGGACAGGGCCTTTTAAGTGGCTACACCTTC
TRBV7-9	.	TRBJ1-4	.	CASSLAGSNEKLFF	TGTGCCAGCAGCTTAGCCGGGTCCAATGAAAAACTGTTTTTT
TRBV29-1	.	TRBJ2-3	.	CSVRDSPTDTQYF	TGCAGCGTTCGGGACTCCCCCACAGATACGCAGTATTTT
TRBV5-4	once	TRBJ1-6	.	CASSLYPGIGSPLHF	TGTGCCAGCAGCCTTTACCCAGGGATAGGATCACCCCTCCACTTT
TRBV25-1	.	TRBJ2-1	TRBD1	CASSETGGGTYNEQFF	TGTGCCAGCAGTGAGACAGGGGGAGGAACCTACAATGAGCAGTTCTTC
TRBV25-1	once	TRBJ1-6	.	CASKLTVNSPLHF	TGTGCCAGCAAATTGACAGTTAATTCACCCCTCCACTTT
TRBV11-2	few	TRBJ1-3	TRBD1	CASSPRDSSSGNTIYF	TGTGCCAGCAGCCCGCGGGACAGCTCCTCTGGAAACACCATATATTTT
TRBV6-5	.	TRBJ2-7	TRBD1	CASSPGTDPPEQYF	TGTGCCAGCAGCCCGGGGACAGACCCCCCCGAGCAGTACTTC
TRBV6-6	.	TRBJ2-7	TRBD2	CASSYNWREGSYEQYF	TGTGCCAGCAGTTACAATTGGCGGGAGGGCTCCTACGAGCAGTACTTC
TRBV12-3/TRBV12-4	few	TRBJ2-7	.	CASSFDFSYEQYF	TGTGCCAGCAGTTTTGACTTCTCCTACGAGCAGTACTTC
TRBV2	.	TRBJ2-3	.	CASIWAPGTDTQYF	TGTGCCAGCATATGGGCCCCTGGCACAGATACGCAGTATTTT
TRBV5-1	.	TRBJ2-1	.	CASSEPTGEQFF	TGCGCCAGCAGCGAACCGACTGGTGAGCAGTTCTTC
TRBV3-1/TRBV3-2	.	TRBJ1-1	.	CASSQLADTEAFF	TGTGCCAGCAGCCAACTTGCGGACACTGAAGCTTTCTTT
TRBV29-1	.	TRBJ1-2	.	CSAEGGEGYTF	TGCAGCGCTGAAGGGGGGGAAGGCTACACCTTC
TRBV9	.	TRBJ2-1	TRBD2	CASSVWGGSSYNEQFF	TGTGCCAGCAGCGTATGGGGCGGGAGCTCCTACAATGAGCAGTTCTTC
TRBV4-3	.	TRBJ1-1	TRBD1	CASSQAVRQGWSEAFF	TGCGCCAGCAGCCAAGCGGTAAGACAGGGCTGGAGTGAAGCTTTCTTT
TRBV7-2	.	TRBJ1-2	TRBD1	CASSYGTGVYGYTF	TGTGCCAGCAGCTACGGTACAGGGGTCTATGGCTACACCTTC
TRBV2	few	TRBJ1-3	TRBD1	CASSGPEDRAGNTIYF	TGTGCCAGCAGCGGCCCCGAGGACAGGGCTGGAAACACCATATATTTT